This T cell receptor (beta chain) was observed in a study of technical replicates of blood from a handful of donors. Only in-frame clones appear in the TCRdb table, and some are missing; sequencing was by immunoSEQ multiplex PCR. The sample shows around 93,000 clones, just under 95% of them seen only once. In its sample, this clone was seen once. Losses at the gene ends were 8 bases for V and 4 bases for J; bases not matched to a gene: 5. The CDR3 runs to 14 residues. Germline CDR1 and CDR2: MNHEY and SMNVEV (reference sequence). J is TRBJ2-1 and V is TRBV27; 10 nucleotides agree with TRBD1. The receptor was isolated from a human donor in good health. Source material: T cells isolated from PBMCs. In nucleotides, the CDR3 is TGTGCCAGCGCGGACAGGGGGACTTACAATGAGCAGTTCTTC. This encodes CASADRGTYNEQFF.